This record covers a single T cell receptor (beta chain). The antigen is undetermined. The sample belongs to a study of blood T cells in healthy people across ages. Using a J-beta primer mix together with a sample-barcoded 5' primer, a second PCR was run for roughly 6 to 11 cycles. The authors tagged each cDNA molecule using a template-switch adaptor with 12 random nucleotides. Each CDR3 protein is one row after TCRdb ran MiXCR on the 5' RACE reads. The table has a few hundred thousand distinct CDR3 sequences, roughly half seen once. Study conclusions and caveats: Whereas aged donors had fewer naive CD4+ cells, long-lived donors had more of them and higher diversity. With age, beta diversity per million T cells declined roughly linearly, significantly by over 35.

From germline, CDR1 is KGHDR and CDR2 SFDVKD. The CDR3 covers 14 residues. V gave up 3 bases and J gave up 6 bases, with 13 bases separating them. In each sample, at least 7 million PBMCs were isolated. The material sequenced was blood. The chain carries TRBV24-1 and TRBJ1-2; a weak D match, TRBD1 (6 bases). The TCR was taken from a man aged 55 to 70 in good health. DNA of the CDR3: TGTGCCACCAGTGATGCCGCGGGGGCCAATGGCTACACCTTC. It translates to CATSDAAGANGYTF.